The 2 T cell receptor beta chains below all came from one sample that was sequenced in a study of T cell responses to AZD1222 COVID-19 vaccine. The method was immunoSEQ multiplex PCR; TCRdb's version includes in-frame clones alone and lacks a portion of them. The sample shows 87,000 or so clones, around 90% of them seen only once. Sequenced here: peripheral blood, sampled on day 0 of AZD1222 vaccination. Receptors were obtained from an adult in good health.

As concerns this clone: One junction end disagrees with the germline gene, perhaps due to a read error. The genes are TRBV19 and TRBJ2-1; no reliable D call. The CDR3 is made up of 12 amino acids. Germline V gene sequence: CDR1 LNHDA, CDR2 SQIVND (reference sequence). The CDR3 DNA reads TGTGCCAGTAGTGCCCGCCAAACGTTCTTTGTCTTC. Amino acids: CASSARQTFFVF.

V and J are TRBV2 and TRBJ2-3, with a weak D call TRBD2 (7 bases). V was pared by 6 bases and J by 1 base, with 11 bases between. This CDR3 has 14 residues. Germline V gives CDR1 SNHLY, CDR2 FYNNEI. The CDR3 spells CASRGAGGTDTQYF. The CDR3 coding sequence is TGTGCCAGCAGGGGGGCGGGGGGCACAGATACGCAGTATTTT.